Below, one T cell receptor beta chain is given with its context. Its specific antigen is unknown. No clone much larger than this one lies a single base away; base qualities are absent. The data originate from a study of blood T cell repertoires in COVID-19 (dated by TCRdb to the early 2020s). Looking at the study overall: Collaborator samples came from the United States, Italy and Spain and covered acute and convalescent phases of COVID-19. The prospective study material was composed of cDNA or gDNA derived from T cells, B-cell-depleted T cells, or PBMCs. The dataset comprised deeply sampled blood TCRbeta repertoires from subjects exposed to, actively infected with, or recovered from COVID-19. A freely available public database, intended as a resource for researchers studying the immune response to SARS-CoV-2, is where the repertoires were released. Samples were obtained from the ongoing ImmuneRACE study (first 160 participants) and from 1,254 subjects provided by 6 global collaborators. Sample metadata almost always included a de-identified subject ID, COVID-19 status, age in years and sex. HLA class I and class II types, where available, came from metadata supplied by the sample provider rather than from assay-based typing.

Collaborating institutions collected whole blood in K2EDTA tubes following their own protocols. Collaborator samples were shipped for TCRbeta analysis as frozen whole blood, isolated PBMCs, or DNA extracted from either sample type. The immunoSEQ Assay, a bias-controlled multiplex PCR, was used to amplify TCRbeta CDR3 regions from genomic DNA. The source study handled its data this way. The number of nucleated cells in each sample was estimated by amplification of reference gene primers within the assay. To quantify the absolute abundance of each unique TCRbeta CDR3 rearrangement, sequence reads were collapsed and filtered. Productive Simpson clonality was computed per sample as the square root of Simpson's diversity index over productive rearrangements. TCRdb obtained this table from immuneACCESS and retained in-frame rearrangements with V and J assigned. These tables miss some clones; where compared with another copy, unresolved V genes account for less than half of the shortfall, and the remainder is unexplained. V, J and clone size reflect that table, while D and trimming were determined from the DNA. This sample lists approximately 240,000 clones; around four fifths were detected once. The ten biggest clones cover just under 6.5% of the sample.

Taken from the germline V gene (reference sequence), the CDR1 and CDR2 loops are LNHNV and YYDKDF. The CDR3 measures 15 amino acids from cysteine to phenylalanine. CDR3 DNA only is kept here, 45 bases in frame from base 1. Trimming takes 1 base from V and 3 bases from J, and the germline ends sit 9 bases apart. Results the study describes overall, beyond this receptor: The amount of clinical and demographic metadata varied by source and participant and was provided uncurated.

The TCR sequence derives from a woman in her sixties or seventies with active or convalescent COVID-19. The chain links TRBV15 with TRBJ2-2; TRBD2 is perhaps the D gene, given 5 matching bases. The sequencing input was peripheral blood. The CDR3 in this case is CATSRAVGDTGELFF. The bases read TGTGCCACCAGCAGAGCCGTGGGAGACACCGGGGAGCTGTTTTTT.